The 20 T cell receptor beta chains given below trace back to one sample, sequenced in a study of blood T cell repertoires in COVID-19. Sequencing used immunoSEQ multiplex PCR; TCRdb keeps in-frame clones, though not all of them. The data hold tens of thousands of clones, with roughly 90% observed a single time. The source material was peripheral blood. The receptors were sampled from a woman between 50 and 59 years old with active or convalescent COVID-19.

The chain uses TRBV6-2 or TRBV6-3 and TRBJ1-5; perhaps TRBD1 as D (6 bases). CDR1 is MNHEY, CDR2 SVGEGT, per germline. V gave up 4 bases and J gave up 3 bases, with 10 bases separating them. The CDR3 has 14 amino acids. Written as DNA, the CDR3 is TGTGCCAGCAGTTCTCCAGGGGCCAATCAGCCCCAGCATTTT. Translating it yields CASSSPGANQPQHF.

The chain is built from TRBV5-4 and TRBJ2-7; 9 positions match TRBD2. Losses at the gene ends were 2 bases for V and 3 bases for J; bases not matched to a gene: 3. This CDR3 contains 14 residues. The germline CDR1 and CDR2 sequences are SGHNT and YYREEE (reference sequence). CDR3 sequence: CASSLELAGYEQYF. CDR3 DNA sequence: TGTGCCAGCAGCTTAGAACTAGCGGGCTACGAGCAGTACTTC.

The chain couples TRBV4-3 to TRBJ2-7; 10 bases fit TRBD1. J was trimmed by 0 bases and V by 4 bases; bases with no gene match: 15. The CDR3 has 19 residues. Germline CDR1 and CDR2: LGHNA and YSLEER. The CDR3 protein is CASSLNYDTGTGVSYEQYF. The CDR3 DNA reads TGCGCCAGCAGCCTAAACTATGATACCGGGACAGGGGTCTCCTACGAGCAGTACTTC.

The rearrangement links TRBV7-9 to TRBJ2-1; D unresolved. The CDR3 contains 15 residues. The V gene lost 5 bases and the J gene lost 0 bases, with 11 bases spanning the gap. CDR1 and CDR2 (germline): SEHNR, FQNEAQ (reference sequence). CDR3 region: CASSPPLSSYNEQFF. The CDR3 nucleotides are TGTGCCAGCAGCCCCCCCTTGAGCTCCTACAATGAGCAGTTCTTC.

The chain employs TRBV7-9 and TRBJ1-2; D is uncertain. Trimming shortened V by 5 bases and J by 7 bases, and 20 bases separated the two germline ends. The CDR3 covers 15 residues. Germline V gene sequence: CDR1 SEHNR, CDR2 FQNEAQ (reference sequence). The CDR3 is CASSTLLDSKVGYTF. DNA of the CDR3: TGTGCCAGCAGCACCCTATTGGACTCCAAAGTTGGCTACACCTTC.

The chain employs TRBV6-6 and TRBJ2-5, with TRBD1 identical over 9 bases. V lost 0 bases to trimming and J lost 9 bases; unmatched junction nucleotides: 5. The CDR3 length is 14 residues. Germline V lookup: CDR1 MNHNY, CDR2 SVGAGI (reference sequence). DNA for the CDR3: TGTGCCAGCAGTTACTCAGGACAGGGGAGCGCCCAGTACTTC. Translating gives CASSYSGQGSAQYF.

The table lists this clone with a count of one. The chain uses TRBV11-1 and TRBJ1-1; TRBD1 matches at 11 bases. Germline CDR1 SGHAT, CDR2 FQDESV (reference sequence). The CDR3 totals 14 residues. V dropped 5 bases and J dropped 4; count of bases not matched to a gene: 3. CDR3 amino acids: CASSLGQGATEAFF. The CDR3 region has the DNA TGTGCCAGCAGCCTCGGACAGGGGGCCACTGAAGCTTTCTTT.

This chain uses TRBV12-3 or TRBV12-4 with TRBJ2-7; maybe TRBD2 (5 bases). The CDR3 contains 13 residues. V lost 6 bases to trimming and J lost 4 bases, with 13 bases between them. CDR3 region: CASRRGNRYEQYF. CDR3 in DNA: TGTGCCAGCAGGAGAGGGAATCGGTACGAGCAGTACTTC.

This chain connects TRBV6-2 or TRBV6-3 to TRBJ1-6, with a tentative D call TRBD1 (6 bases). The CDR3 has 14 amino acids. CDR1 MNHEY and CDR2 SVGEGT come from the germline V gene. The V gene lost 4 bases and the J gene lost 11 bases, with 15 bases spanning the gap. The CDR3 loop reads CASSLFDRSTPLHF. For the CDR3, the DNA is TGTGCCAGCAGTTTGTTCGACAGGTCGACACCCCTCCACTTT.

This chain uses TRBV5-1 with TRBJ1-2; no reliable D call. In germline, CDR1 is SGHRS, CDR2 YFSETQ. Trimming removed 0 bases from V and 6 bases from J, with 6 bases in between. The CDR3 covers 12 residues. The CDR3, as DNA: TGCGCCAGCAGCTTGGGGGCAGATGGCTACACCTTC. The encoded protein is CASSLGADGYTF.

The rearrangement joins TRBV19 to TRBJ1-3, with TRBD1 matching 7 bases. This CDR3 spans 17 amino acids. Germline CDR1 LNHDA, CDR2 SQIVND (reference sequence). After removal of 3 bases from V and 0 bases from J, the junction contained 8 bases not matched to a gene. CDR3 nucleotide sequence: TGTGCCAGTAGTATTAGACCGGACAGGAGCTCTGGAAACACCATATATTTT. This sequence encodes CASSIRPDRSSGNTIYF. Complete variable domain (other parts from reference TRBV19 and TRBJ1-3): DGGITQSPKYLFRKEGQNVTLSCEQNLNHDAMYWYRQDPGQGLRLIYYSQIVNDFQKGDIAEGYSVSREKKESFPLTVTSAQKNPTAFYLCASSIRPDRSSGNTIYFGEGSWLTVV.

This clone was picked up a small number of times. The chain employs TRBV5-5 and TRBJ1-1; weak D call: TRBD1 (5 bases). This CDR3 is built from 12 residues. Deletions cut 3 bases from V and 4 bases from J, with 7 bases between. CDR1 is SGHKS and CDR2 is YYEKEE in the germline V gene (reference sequence). The CDR3 protein is CASSSGITEAFF. The CDR3 DNA reads TGTGCCAGCAGCTCAGGGATCACTGAAGCTTTCTTT.

The V and J genes are TRBV6-1 and TRBJ1-5, with D uncertain. This CDR3 comprises 14 residues. With 0 bases removed from V and 3 bases from J, the gap between germline ends came to 6 bases. Germline lookup yields CDR1 MNHNS and CDR2 SASEGT. CDR3 region: CASSEAHANQPQHF. In DNA, the CDR3 is TGTGCCAGCAGTGAAGCACACGCCAATCAGCCCCAGCATTTT.

The rearrangement joins TRBV29-1 to TRBJ1-1; D remains ambiguous. CDR3 length equals 13 residues. The germline CDR1 and CDR2 sequences are SQVTM and ANQGSEA. V lost 6 bases and J 1 base, leaving 12 bases between the germline ends. The CDR3 DNA sequence: TGCAGCGTGCAATCAGGCGCGAACACTGAAGCTTTCTTT. This encodes CSVQSGANTEAFF.

The rearrangement links TRBV11-2 to TRBJ2-7; perhaps TRBD1 as D (6 bases). Germline CDR1 and CDR2: SGHAT and FQNNGV. This CDR3 comprises 13 residues. The V end was cut by 5 bases, the J end by 4 bases, with 12 bases between. The CDR3 sequence: CASSPGQQYEQYF. As DNA, the CDR3 is TGTGCCAGCAGCCCGGGACAACAGTACGAGCAGTACTTC.

The chain carries TRBV19 and TRBJ1-1; the D gene is possibly TRBD1 (5 bases). Germline CDR1 and CDR2: LNHDA and SQIVND (reference sequence). V lost 6 bases and J 11 bases, leaving 10 bases between the germline ends. CDR3 length: 10 amino acids. The chain's CDR3 is CASRTGTAFF. In nucleotides, the CDR3 is TGTGCCAGTAGAACAGGAACCGCTTTCTTT.

The genes are TRBV30 and TRBJ1-2; D remains unclear. The CDR3 sequence is 9 residues long. Per germline, CDR1 GTSNPN and CDR2 SVGIG (reference sequence). The V and J ends lost 6 bases and 7 bases respectively, with 6 bases between them. The CDR3 protein is CACLPGYTF. Written as DNA, the CDR3 is TGTGCCTGCCTCCCTGGCTACACCTTC. The variable domain in full, completed from reference TRBV30 and TRBJ1-2, reads SQTIHQWPATLVQPVGSPLSLECTVEGTSNPNLYWYRQAAGRGLQLLFYSVGIGQISSEVPQNLSASRPQDRQFILSSKKLLLSDSGFYLCACLPGYTFGSGTRLTVV.

The chain uses TRBV28 and TRBJ1-2; TRBD1 is a possible D gene (6 bases). V lost 2 bases to trimming and J lost 4 bases, with 8 bases between them. Germline CDR1 reads MDHEN; CDR2 reads SYDVKM. The CDR3 is made up of 13 amino acids. The CDR3 bases are TGTGCCAGCAGTTTAGGGGGCAGCTATGGCTACACCTTC. It yields the protein CASSLGGSYGYTF.

J is TRBJ1-1 and V is TRBV6-5; unclear D gene. The CDR3 contains 15 residues. Trimming took off 6 bases at V and 1 base at J, with 15 bases between the two ends. Germline V gene sequence: CDR1 MNHEY, CDR2 SVGAGI. The CDR3 nucleotides are TGTGCCAGCAGGCGAGTCAGAGACACGAACACTGAAGCTTTCTTT. As protein: CASRRVRDTNTEAFF.

The table lists this clone with a count of one. V usage is TRBV30 and J usage is TRBJ1-5; 10 positions match TRBD1. V trimming: 3 bases; J trimming: 4 bases; junction bases outside the gene matches: 12. The germline gives CDR1 GTSNPN, CDR2 SVGIG (reference sequence). This CDR3 has 17 amino acids. The CDR3: CAWSVGVGQGVNQPQHF. Written as DNA, the CDR3 is TGTGCCTGGAGCGTAGGGGTAGGACAGGGGGTGAATCAGCCCCAGCATTTT. Full variable domain (missing parts from reference TRBV30 and TRBJ1-5): SQTIHQWPATLVQPVGSPLSLECTVEGTSNPNLYWYRQAAGRGLQLLFYSVGIGQISSEVPQNLSASRPQDRQFILSSKKLLLSDSGFYLCAWSVGVGQGVNQPQHFGDGTRLSIL.